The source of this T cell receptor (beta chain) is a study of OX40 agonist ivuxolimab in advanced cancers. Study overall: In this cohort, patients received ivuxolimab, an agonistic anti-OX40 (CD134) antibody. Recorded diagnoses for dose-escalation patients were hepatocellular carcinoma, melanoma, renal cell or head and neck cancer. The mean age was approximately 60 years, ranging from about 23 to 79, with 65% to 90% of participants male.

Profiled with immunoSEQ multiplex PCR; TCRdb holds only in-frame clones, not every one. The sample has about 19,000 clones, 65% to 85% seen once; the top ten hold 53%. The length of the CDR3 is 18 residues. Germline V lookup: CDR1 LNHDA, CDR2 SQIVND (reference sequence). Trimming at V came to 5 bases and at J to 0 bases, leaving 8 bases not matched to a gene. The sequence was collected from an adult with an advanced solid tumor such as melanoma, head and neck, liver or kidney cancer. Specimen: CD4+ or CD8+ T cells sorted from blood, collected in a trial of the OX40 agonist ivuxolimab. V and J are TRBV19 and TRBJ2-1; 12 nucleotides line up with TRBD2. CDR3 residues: CASSLLTSGGPSYNEQFF. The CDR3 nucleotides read TGTGCCAGTAGTCTCTTGACTAGCGGGGGACCCTCCTACAATGAGCAGTTCTTC.